These 29 T cell receptor beta chains share one sample of origin, sequenced in a study of blood T cell repertoires in COVID-19. Data came from immunoSEQ multiplex PCR; TCRdb stores just in-frame clones and leaves some out. The data contain fewer than 250,000 clones, more than 80% of them seen just once; the ten biggest clones take up approximately 8.1%. The sequenced sample consisted of PBMCs or T cells enriched from blood (not recorded which). Receptors originate from a woman under 30 who had recovered from COVID-19.

This chain connects TRBV5-1 to TRBJ1-2, with D possibly TRBD1 on 5 matching bases. The V gene lost 5 bases and the J gene lost 8 bases, with 16 bases spanning the gap. There are 13 residues in the CDR3. Germline-derived CDR1 and CDR2 are SGHRS and YFSETQ. For the CDR3, the DNA is TGCGCCAGCAGTACCCCTGACAGCAAAGGCTACACCTTC. This codes for CASSTPDSKGYTF.

The chain recombines TRBV10-3 with TRBJ1-3; 7 bases line up with TRBD1. V lost 6 bases, J lost 2 bases, and 4 bases stayed unmatched. The CDR3 totals 14 residues. The V gene's germline CDR1 is ENHRY and CDR2 SYGVKD. CDR3 in DNA: TGTGCCATCAGCGCAGGGGGGACTGGAAACACCATATATTTT. Its translation: CAISAGGTGNTIYF.

This chain uses TRBV27 with TRBJ2-5, with TRBD2 identical over 8 bases. There are 17 residues in the CDR3. V shed 6 bases, J shed 3 bases, and the junction held 15 bases outside the gene matches. CDR1 is MNHEY and CDR2 is SMNVEV in the germline V gene (reference sequence). CDR3 residues: CASRTGGGSGTKETQYF. DNA for the CDR3: TGTGCCAGCAGAACCGGGGGGGGGAGCGGAACCAAAGAGACCCAGTACTTC.

The chain couples TRBV2 to TRBJ1-5; 7 nucleotides match TRBD1. CDR1 is SNHLY and CDR2 is FYNNEI in the germline V gene. The CDR3 length is 15 residues. The V gene end was trimmed by 4 bases and the J gene end by 1 base; junction bases not matched to a gene: 4. Here the CDR3 DNA reads TGTGCCAGCAGTGGGACAGGCCAAAGCAATCAGCCCCAGCATTTT. Encoded protein: CASSGTGQSNQPQHF.

This sequence joins TRBV5-4 and TRBJ2-5; 8 nucleotides agree with TRBD2. Germline CDR1 SGHNT, CDR2 YYREEE (reference sequence). With V trimmed by 0 bases and J by 5 bases, 12 bases remained unmatched. CDR3 length equals 17 residues. As DNA, the CDR3 is TGTGCCAGCAGCTTGGTTCCCGTGGGACTAGTTTTGGAGACCCAGTACTTC. Its protein is CASSLVPVGLVLETQYF.

This clone was picked up many times. The chain employs TRBV5-1 and TRBJ1-4, with TRBD1 identical over 9 bases. This CDR3 region has 16 residues. Germline CDR1 SGHRS, CDR2 YFSETQ. V was clipped by 0 bases and J by 11 bases; unmatched bases: 11. The CDR3 sequence: CASSLGNTGQGNKLFF. CDR3 coding DNA: TGCGCCAGCAGCTTGGGTAACACGGGACAGGGAAACAAACTGTTTTTT.

The V gene is TRBV19, the J gene TRBJ1-4; 9 positions agree with TRBD1. The V gene's germline CDR1 is LNHDA and CDR2 SQIVND (reference sequence). The CDR3 runs 13 residues. V lost 6 bases and J lost 6; bases outside the gene matches: 2. CDR3 protein: CASRDRGYEKLFF. DNA of the CDR3: TGTGCCAGTAGAGACAGGGGGTATGAAAAACTGTTTTTT.

The chain joins TRBV12-3 or TRBV12-4 to TRBJ2-5, with TRBD2 matching over 8 bases. The ends lost 8 bases at V and 8 bases at J; junction bases unmatched: 4. The CDR3 runs to 11 residues. The CDR3 DNA sequence: TGTGCCAGCCGGGGGGGGGCCACCCAGTACTTC. This codes for CASRGGATQYF.

The V gene is TRBV10-1, the J gene TRBJ1-1; no clear D gene. The CDR3 covers 14 residues. Germline CDR1 is WNHNN and CDR2 is SYGVQD (reference sequence). The germline V and J ends were trimmed by 4 bases and 0 bases, with 9 bases remaining between them. The CDR3 DNA is TGCGCCAGCAGTGGGGGAGCAATGAACACTGAAGCTTTCTTT. Residues: CASSGGAMNTEAFF.

The chain couples TRBV27 to TRBJ1-1, with D tentatively TRBD1 (5 bases). Looked up from germline, CDR1 is MNHEY and CDR2 is SMNVEV (reference sequence). The CDR3 loop spans 13 amino acids. Trimming took 0 bases from V and 4 from J, leaving 6 bases between them. The CDR3 DNA is TGTGCCAGCAGTTTATCGGGGGGCACTGAAGCTTTCTTT. It yields the protein CASSLSGGTEAFF.

The chain uses TRBV6-2 or TRBV6-3 and TRBJ2-3; TRBD2 agrees at 8 bases. Germline V lookup: CDR1 MNHEY, CDR2 SVGEGT. The CDR3 has 14 amino acids. Here the CDR3 reads CATSRGGNTDTQYF. The CDR3 DNA follows: TGTGCGACCAGTCGGGGGGGGAACACAGATACGCAGTATTTT.

This rearrangement joins TRBV9 to TRBJ1-3; D might be TRBD1 (5 bases). There are 15 residues in the CDR3. CDR1 SGDLS and CDR2 YYNGEE come from the germline V gene. V lost 0 bases to trimming and J lost 4 bases, with 11 bases between them. CDR3 coding DNA: TGTGCCAGCAGCGTAGCTATCGGGGGGGGAAACACCATATATTTT. Translated, it gives CASSVAIGGGNTIYF.

The chain is built from TRBV7-9 and TRBJ2-7, with D perhaps matching TRBD1 (6 bases). Germline-derived CDR1 and CDR2 are SEHNR and FQNEAQ (reference sequence). The CDR3 extends over 12 amino acids. V was trimmed by 2 bases and J by 5 bases, leaving 7 bases between them. For the CDR3, the DNA is TGTGCCAGCAGCTTATCAGGGGACGAGCAGTACTTC. Encoded protein: CASSLSGDEQYF.

The CDR3 sequence is CASSAGEGGNTIYF. CDR3 sequence (DNA): TGTGCCAGCAGCGCCGGGGAGGGGGGAAACACCATATATTTT. The chain links TRBV9 to TRBJ1-3, with a possible D match to TRBD1 (5 bases). Trimming removed 3 bases at V and 4 bases at J, with 11 bases between. CDR3 length equals 14 residues. Germline V gene sequence: CDR1 SGDLS, CDR2 YYNGEE.

The rearrangement uses TRBV2 and TRBJ2-1; unclear D gene. Germline CDR1 and CDR2: SNHLY and FYNNEI. There are 14 residues in the CDR3. V was shortened by 1 base and J by 0 bases, with 4 bases between the two germline ends. The CDR3: CASSEGGSYNEQFF. In nucleotides, the CDR3 is TGTGCCAGCAGTGAAGGCGGCTCCTACAATGAGCAGTTCTTC.

V gene TRBV6-5 combines with J gene TRBJ1-1; the D gene is possibly TRBD1 (5 bases). Germline lookup yields CDR1 MNHEY and CDR2 SVGAGI. The CDR3 has 13 amino acids. V gave up 9 bases and J gave up 3 bases, with 14 bases separating them. The CDR3 region has the DNA TGTGCCAGTAAAAAGGAGGGGTACACTGAAGCTTTCTTT. Translation: CASKKEGYTEAFF.

The chain carries TRBV7-9 and TRBJ1-3; D is undetermined. This CDR3 has 15 amino acids. Germline values: CDR1 SEHNR, CDR2 FQNEAQ (reference sequence). Trimming removed 7 bases at V and 3 bases at J, with 16 bases between. This chain's CDR3 is CASISPPVRGNTIYF. The CDR3, as DNA: TGTGCCAGCATCTCCCCCCCAGTCCGTGGAAACACCATATATTTT.

The V call is TRBV7-7, the J call TRBJ2-5; the match to TRBD2 covers 8 bases. Germline CDR1 and CDR2: SSHAT and FNYEAQ (reference sequence). The junction had 11 bases not matched to a gene; V was cut back by 1 base and J by 1 base. This CDR3 is built from 18 residues. CDR3 DNA sequence: TGTGCCAGCAGCTTAGGGATTAGTCGGGGGGGGGTCCAAGAGACCCAGTACTTC. It specifies CASSLGISRGGVQETQYF. Full variable domain (rest looked up from reference TRBV7-7 and TRBJ2-5): GAGVSQSPRYKVTKRGQDVTLRCDPISSHATLYWYQQALGQGPEFLTYFNYEAQPDKSGLPSDRFSAERPEGSISTLTIQRTEQRDSAMYRCASSLGISRGGVQETQYFGPGTRLLVL.

This sequence joins TRBV6-5 and TRBJ2-2, with 7 bases lining up with TRBD2. Germline lookup yields CDR1 MNHEY and CDR2 SVGAGI. There are 13 residues in the CDR3. Unmatched junction bases numbered 7, after V lost 7 bases and J lost 8 bases. Here the CDR3 DNA reads TGTGCCAGCAAATATATTAGCGGGGGGGAGCTGTTTTTT. Protein: CASKYISGGELFF.

This chain uses TRBV10-3 with TRBJ2-1; 7 nucleotides line up with TRBD1. Trimming at V came to 4 bases and at J to 0 bases, leaving 0 bases not matched to a gene. The CDR3 runs to 14 residues. Germline V gives CDR1 ENHRY, CDR2 SYGVKD. CDR3 coding DNA: TGTGCCATCAGTGGGGACAGCTCCTACAATGAGCAGTTCTTC. Translated, it gives CAISGDSSYNEQFF.

The CDR3 DNA reads as TGTGCCAGCAGTGAGGAAACAGGGAGCACAGATACGCAGTATTTT. Protein sequence: CASSEETGSTDTQYF. The rearrangement joins TRBV6-4 to TRBJ2-3; possibly TRBD1 for D (6 bases). Germline assignment: CDR1 MRHNA and CDR2 SNTAGT. This CDR3 has 15 residues. V shed 3 bases and J shed 0 bases, with 10 bases lying between them.

This clone turned up a few times. The chain has TRBV27 and TRBJ2-1, with D perhaps TRBD2 (5 bases). Looked up from germline, CDR1 is MNHEY and CDR2 is SMNVEV (reference sequence). V gave up 5 bases and J gave up 5 bases, with 13 bases separating them. The CDR3 extends over 14 amino acids. Here the CDR3 reads CASSLRPGNNEQFF. In nucleotides, the CDR3 is TGTGCCAGCAGTCTACGTCCGGGGAACAATGAGCAGTTCTTC.

The V gene is TRBV27, the J gene TRBJ2-7, with a possible D match to TRBD2 (6 bases). V was cut by 6 bases and J by 3 bases, with 24 bases left in between. Germline V gives CDR1 MNHEY, CDR2 SMNVEV (reference sequence). CDR3 length: 17 residues. The CDR3, as DNA: TGTGCCAGCAGCCTTACGGGAGCCAGACCCCGCCGCTACGAGCAGTACTTC. Its protein product is CASSLTGARPRRYEQYF.

This clone was seen more than once but under ten times. The V and J genes are TRBV5-1 and TRBJ1-3; 7 bases match TRBD1. The CDR3 is 15 amino acids. The germline gives CDR1 SGHRS, CDR2 YFSETQ. V shed 2 bases and J 2 bases; nucleotides not matched to a gene: 4. CDR3 residues: CASSFAGQTGNTIYF. The CDR3 nucleotides read TGCGCCAGCAGCTTTGCGGGACAGACTGGAAACACCATATATTTT.

This chain joins TRBV5-6 and TRBJ1-5; 9 nucleotides align to TRBD1. V lost 3 bases to trimming and J lost 4 bases; unmatched junction nucleotides: 5. The CDR3 is 15 amino acids. Germline CDR1 is SGHDT and CDR2 is YYEEEE. CDR3 protein: CASSYGTGMNQPQHF. CDR3 sequence (DNA): TGTGCCAGCAGCTACGGGACAGGGATGAATCAGCCCCAGCATTTT.

V gene TRBV3-1 (or the pseudogene TRBV3-2) combines with J gene TRBJ2-3; TRBD2 matches 11 bases. V dropped 2 bases and J dropped 6; count of bases not matched to a gene: 13. Per germline, CDR1 LGHDT and CDR2 YNNKEL (reference sequence). There are 18 residues in the CDR3. Written as DNA, the CDR3 is TGTGCCAGCAGCCAAAGAACAACTAGCGGGGGTCCCCGGGATACGCAGTATTTT. Translation gives CASSQRTTSGGPRDTQYF.

The chain recombines TRBV2 with TRBJ2-5, with 7 bases that match TRBD1. With 3 bases clipped from V and 3 bases from J, the junction kept 10 bases outside the gene matches. The V gene's germline CDR1 is SNHLY and CDR2 FYNNEI. CDR3 length: 16 residues. DNA for the CDR3: TGTGCCAGCAGTGAGATGGCGACAGGGAAAAAAGAGACCCAGTACTTC. It encodes CASSEMATGKKETQYF.

This clone appeared a few times. The CDR3 region is CATSRDEDIQYF. DNA for the CDR3: TGTGCCACCAGCAGAGATGAGGACATTCAGTACTTC. V and J are TRBV15 and TRBJ2-4; the D is unclear. V lost 0 bases to trimming and J lost 8 bases, with 5 bases between them. In germline, CDR1 is LNHNV, CDR2 YYDKDF (reference sequence). This CDR3 contains 12 residues.

V gene TRBV28 combines with J gene TRBJ1-5, with 8 nucleotides matching TRBD1. Germline CDR1 is MDHEN and CDR2 is SYDVKM. This CDR3 region has 16 residues. Trimming at V came to 3 bases and at J to 1 base, leaving 5 bases not matched to a gene. Here the CDR3 reads CASSLQGAWSNQPQHF. DNA of the CDR3: TGTGCCAGCAGTTTGCAGGGGGCTTGGAGCAATCAGCCCCAGCATTTT.